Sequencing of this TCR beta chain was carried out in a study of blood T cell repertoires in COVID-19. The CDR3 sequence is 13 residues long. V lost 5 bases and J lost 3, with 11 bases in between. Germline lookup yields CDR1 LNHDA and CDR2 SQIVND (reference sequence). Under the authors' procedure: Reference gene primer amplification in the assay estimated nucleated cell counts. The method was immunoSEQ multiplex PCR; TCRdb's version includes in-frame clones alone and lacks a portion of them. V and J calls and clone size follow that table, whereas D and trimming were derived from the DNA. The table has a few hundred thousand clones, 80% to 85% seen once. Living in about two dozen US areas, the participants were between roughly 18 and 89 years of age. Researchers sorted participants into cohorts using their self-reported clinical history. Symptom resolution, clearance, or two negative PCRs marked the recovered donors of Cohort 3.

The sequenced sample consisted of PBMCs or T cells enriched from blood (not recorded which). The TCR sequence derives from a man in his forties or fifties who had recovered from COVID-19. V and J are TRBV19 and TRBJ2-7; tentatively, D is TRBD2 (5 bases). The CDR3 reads CASSSSSLYEQYF. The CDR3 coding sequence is TGTGCCAGTAGTTCTAGCAGCCTCTACGAGCAGTACTTC.